This T cell receptor beta chain was captured in a study of blood T cell repertoires in COVID-19. Trimming took off 8 bases at V and 9 bases at J, with 14 bases between the two ends. The CDR3 covers 12 residues. Germline V gene data show CDR1 as MDHEN and CDR2 as SYDVKM. In the original processing: Scientists estimated how many nucleated cells there were by amplifying reference gene primers. Generated by immunoSEQ multiplex PCR, the TCRdb table keeps only in-frame clones and is missing some. V, J and clone size are taken as reported in that table, and D and trimming were inferred from the DNA itself. Among nearly 60,000 clones listed, around 90% were seen once.

This sequence joins TRBV28 and TRBJ1-5; D remains ambiguous. Material for sequencing was peripheral blood. The receptor was isolated from a man in his 60s with active COVID-19. As DNA, the CDR3 is TGTGCCAGCGTAATAGCGGCGGGGCCCCAGCATTTT. This sequence encodes CASVIAAGPQHF. Drawing the rest from reference TRBV28 and TRBJ1-5, the complete variable domain is DVKVTQSSRYLVKRTGEKVFLECVQDMDHENMFWYRQDPGLGLRLIYFSYDVKMKEKGDIPEGYSVSREKKERFSLILESASTNQTSMYLCASVIAAGPQHFGDGTRLSIL.